This record looks at one T cell receptor beta chain sequence and its context. As yet, its antigen is unknown. These data are taken from a study of response to subunit inactivated influenza vaccine. Notes on the study in general: With each seasonal influenza vaccination, the authors suggested, few new T cells are recruited.

Germline lookup yields CDR1 LNHNV and CDR2 YYDKDF (reference sequence). This CDR3 comprises 13 residues. Trimming pared 8 bases from V and 0 bases from J, leaving 10 bases between. MiXCR, applied by TCRdb to the RT-PCR reads, yields one record per CDR3 protein. The table lists about 610,000 distinct CDR3 sequences, around 15% of them singletons. The sequences come from PBMCs from blood, collected roughly 13 days after vaccination. This sequence was found in a man aged 50 or older who received an inactivated influenza vaccine. V gene TRBV15 combines with J gene TRBJ2-5; D remains unclear. This CDR3 is CATGWQYQETQYF. The CDR3 nucleotides are TGTGCCACCGGGTGGCAGTACCAAGAGACCCAGTACTTC.